Below are 15 T cell receptor beta chains sequenced from a single sample in a study of regulatory T cells in long-lasting Graves disease. With iRepertoire HTBI primers and Arm-PCR of CDR3 regions, TCR beta libraries were built. TCRdb re-called the multiplex PCR reads with MiXCR, one entry per CDR3 protein. This table has about 360,000 distinct CDR3 sequences, about a sixth appearing once. The time point here: newly diagnosed GD, antithyroid drugs for less than 3 months. Making the TCR library involved RNA that had been extracted from PBMCs. The data also belong to a second study, concerning T cells in Graves' hyperthyroidism and ophthalmopathy.

The source material was peripheral blood mononuclear cells (PBMCs), sampled at new diagnosis, from a patient treated with antithyroid drugs. All receptors come from a woman aged 18-30 years with Graves disease.

This clonotype was seen many times. The chain employs TRBV20-1 and TRBJ2-1; TRBD2 might be the D (9 bases). The V and J ends lost 2 bases and 11 bases respectively, with 22 bases between them. This CDR3 region has 15 residues. Germline V gives CDR1 DFQATT, CDR2 SNEGSKA (reference sequence). CDR3 in amino acids: CSARSGGGGVVQQFF. CDR3 in DNA: TGCAGTGCTAGATCAGGGGGCGGGGGGGTAGTGCAGCAGTTCTTC.

In this sample, this clonotype turned up many times. This chain joins TRBV3-1 and TRBJ1-2, with D tentatively TRBD1 (5 bases). The germline CDR1 and CDR2 sequences are LGHDT and YNNKEL (reference sequence). The V end was cut by 6 bases, the J end by 8 bases, with 19 bases between. The CDR3 length is 14 residues. Here the CDR3 reads CASSQRGLARGYTF. CDR3 DNA sequence: TGTGCCAGCAGTCAGAGGGGCCTCGCTCGGGGCTACACCTTC.

Notes on this clonotype: One base away lies a much larger clone, so this may be a sequencing read error. Because it lacks the conserved phenylalanine or tryptophan at the end, this CDR3 is likely a read error. The rearrangement links TRBV7-3 to TRBJ1-1, with 9 bases fitting TRBD1. V trimming: 3 bases; J trimming: 1 base; junction bases outside the gene matches: 6. Germline lookup yields CDR1 SGHTA and CDR2 FQGTGA. The CDR3 runs 16 residues. Written as DNA, the CDR3 is TGTGCCAGCAGCTTGACCTACAGGGGGCAGAACACTGAAGCTTTCTCT. The encoded protein is CASSLTYRGQNTEAFS.

This clonotype was detected only a few times. The CDR3 nucleotides read TGTGCCTGGAGGCGGGACAGCCTCTCGTGGACTGAAGCTTTCTTT. Translated: CAWRRDSLSWTEAFF. This chain links TRBV30 with TRBJ1-1; 7 nucleotides line up with TRBD1. Germline V gene sequence: CDR1 GTSNPN, CDR2 SVGIG (reference sequence). V dropped 3 bases and J dropped 5; count of bases not matched to a gene: 12. The CDR3 runs to 15 residues.

This clonotype was detected many times. The rearrangement uses TRBV3-1 and TRBJ2-3, with 10 bases fitting TRBD2. CDR3 length: 14 residues. With 1 base clipped from V and 7 bases from J, the junction kept 2 bases outside the gene matches. CDR1 is LGHDT and CDR2 is YNNKEL in the germline V gene (reference sequence). For the CDR3, the DNA is TGTGCCAGCAGCCAAGTACTAGCGGGGAATACGCAGTATTTT. Protein: CASSQVLAGNTQYF.

This clonotype was observed many times. CDR3 coding DNA: TGTGCCAGCAGCTTAGTGTTTGACAGGGAAGAGACCCAGTACTTC. This encodes CASSLVFDREETQYF. The V call is TRBV11-2, the J call TRBJ2-5; 7 nucleotides align to TRBD1. J gave up 3 bases and V 1 base, and 5 bases lay outside the gene matches. The CDR3 is 15 amino acids. Per the germline V gene, CDR1 is SGHAT and CDR2 is FQNNGV. The whole variable domain, filled in from reference TRBV11-2 and TRBJ2-5, reads EAGVAQSPRYKIIEKRQSVAFWCNPISGHATLYWYQQILGQGPKLLIQFQNNGVVDDSQLPKDRFSAERLKGVDSTLKIQPAKLEDSAVYLCASSLVFDREETQYFGPGTRLLVL.

The sample holds many counts of this clonotype. The chain combines TRBV7-9 with TRBJ2-1; D remains unclear. Between the trimmed V and J ends, which lost 6 bases and 9 bases, there was a span of 12 bases. CDR3 length: 12 amino acids. Germline V gene lookup returns CDR1 SEHNR and CDR2 FQNEAQ (reference sequence). The DNA for the CDR3 is TGTGCCAGCAGATATATGTCTCGTGAGCAGTTCTTC. Amino acid sequence: CASRYMSREQFF.

This clonotype was recorded once. This chain connects TRBV5-4 to TRBJ2-5; D remains unclear. Trimming took off 4 bases at V and 2 bases at J, with 6 bases between the two ends. Germline loops: CDR1 SGHNT, CDR2 YYREEE (reference sequence). The CDR3 length is 12 residues. The CDR3 is CASSPKQETQYF. As DNA, the CDR3 is TGTGCCAGCAGCCCGAAACAAGAGACCCAGTACTTC.

Many counts were recorded for this clonotype. The rearrangement uses TRBV3-1 and TRBJ2-3; no firm D call. Germline V CDR1 and CDR2: LGHDT, YNNKEL (reference sequence). The CDR3 sequence is 15 residues long. The V gene lost 0 bases and the J gene lost 2 bases, with 9 bases spanning the gap. The CDR3, as DNA: TGTGCCAGCAGCCAAGATCCCCAGCCCACAGATACGCAGTATTTT. This encodes CASSQDPQPTDTQYF.

The chain is built from TRBV6-5 and TRBJ2-7, with 8 bases lining up with TRBD2. The CDR3 has 17 amino acids. Germline CDR1 and CDR2: MNHEY and SVGAGI. The trim removed 0 bases at V and 3 bases at J, leaving 10 bases unmatched. CDR3 sequence reads: CASSYSSGGLLLYEQYF. The CDR3 bases are TGTGCCAGCAGTTACTCCAGCGGGGGCCTACTACTCTACGAGCAGTACTTC.

This clonotype was observed at least ten times. CDR3 in DNA: TGTGCCAGCAGCCCCCGGGGGGGGTTCAATCAGCCCCAGCATTTT. It translates to CASSPRGGFNQPQHF. The chain links TRBV6-1 to TRBJ1-5, with D tentatively TRBD1 (5 bases). The germline CDR1 and CDR2 sequences are MNHNS and SASEGT. The CDR3 totals 15 residues. V lost 6 bases and J lost 3, with 15 bases in between.

V and J are TRBV14 and TRBJ2-3; 9 bases fit TRBD2. The CDR3 loop spans 15 amino acids. CDR1 is SGHDN, CDR2 FVKESK, per germline. J was trimmed by 3 bases and V by 5 bases; bases with no gene match: 6. The CDR3 sequence is CASSFPSGETDTQYF. In DNA form, the CDR3 reads TGTGCCAGCAGCTTCCCTAGCGGGGAAACAGATACGCAGTATTTT. The full variable domain, rest sourced from reference TRBV14 and TRBJ2-3, is EAGVTQFPSHSVIEKGQTVTLRCDPISGHDNLYWYRRVMGKEIKFLLHFVKESKQDESGMPNNRFLAERTGGTYSTLKVQPAELEDSGVYFCASSFPSGETDTQYFGPGTRLTVL.

The V call is TRBV6-1, the J call TRBJ1-2; the D is unclear. Germline CDR1 and CDR2: MNHNS and SASEGT. V shed 7 bases and J shed 4 bases, with 10 bases lying between them. CDR3 size: 12 residues. The CDR3 sequence: CASITGGYGYTF. As DNA, the CDR3 is TGTGCCAGCATTACGGGTGGCTATGGCTACACCTTC.

This clonotype has a handful of counts. The chain joins TRBV7-9 to TRBJ2-7; tentative D call: TRBD1 (5 bases). The length of the CDR3 is 15 residues. Trimming removed 5 bases from V and 2 bases from J, with 16 bases in between. The germline CDR1 and CDR2 sequences are SEHNR and FQNEAQ (reference sequence). The CDR3 DNA reads TGTGCCAGCAGCCAGGGAAGGTGGGATACCTACGAGCAGTACTTC. Translated: CASSQGRWDTYEQYF.

This clonotype was seen ten or more times. This sequence joins TRBV11-2 and TRBJ2-7; maybe TRBD2 (5 bases). V gave up 0 bases and J gave up 3 bases, with 12 bases separating them. The V gene's germline CDR1 is SGHAT and CDR2 FQNNGV. The CDR3 sequence is 15 residues long. The chain's CDR3 is CASSLEEAGSYEQYF. CDR3 bases: TGTGCCAGCAGCTTAGAAGAGGCGGGCAGCTACGAGCAGTACTTC. Based on the CDR3 plus reference TRBV11-2 and TRBJ2-7, the full variable domain is EAGVAQSPRYKIIEKRQSVAFWCNPISGHATLYWYQQILGQGPKLLIQFQNNGVVDDSQLPKDRFSAERLKGVDSTLKIQPAKLEDSAVYLCASSLEEAGSYEQYFGPGTRLTVT.